The 14 T cell receptor beta chains reported below all come from one sample, sequenced in a study of control samples from healthy donors and cancer patients. Profiled with immunoSEQ multiplex PCR; TCRdb holds only in-frame clones, not every one. This table holds 120,000 or so clones, approximately 90% found once. The sample was blood. The origin of the receptors is a man between 18 and 29 years old in good health.

The rearrangement links TRBV5-1 to TRBJ1-1; D ambiguous. Deletions cut 1 base from V and 5 bases from J, with 15 bases between. Looked up from germline, CDR1 is SGHRS and CDR2 is YFSETQ. CDR3 length: 15 residues. CDR3 sequence (DNA): TGCGCCAGCAGCTTGCCCCCAGGCTTGGGGACTGAAGCTTTCTTT. It codes for CASSLPPGLGTEAFF.

The chain links TRBV7-3 to TRBJ1-2; 7 bases map to TRBD1. Germline V gene data show CDR1 as SGHTA and CDR2 as FQGTGA. Trimming cost V 2 bases and J 3 bases; bases outside gene matches: 3. The CDR3 has 14 amino acids. The CDR3 DNA reads as TGTGCCAGCAGCTTAGGGCAGGGGGACTATGGCTACACCTTC. Its protein product is CASSLGQGDYGYTF.

The V call is TRBV19, the J call TRBJ1-1; tentatively, D is TRBD1 (6 bases). Germline lookup yields CDR1 LNHDA and CDR2 SQIVND (reference sequence). This CDR3 has 13 residues. V lost 0 bases and J lost 8, with 10 bases in between. DNA for the CDR3: TGTGCCAGTAGTATAGAAAGGGGGGTCGAAGCTTTCTTT. Amino acids: CASSIERGVEAFF.

The chain combines TRBV20-1 with TRBJ2-3, with D unresolved. The CDR3 is 11 residues long. Germline loops: CDR1 DFQATT, CDR2 SNEGSKA (reference sequence). The CDR3 bases are TGCAGGGTTACTAACACAGATACGCAGTATTTT. This codes for CRVTNTDTQYF.

This clone came up once. The rearrangement links TRBV28 to TRBJ2-7; maybe TRBD1 (7 bases). Germline V gives CDR1 MDHEN, CDR2 SYDVKM. The V end was cut by 6 bases, the J end by 4 bases, with 16 bases between. This CDR3 contains 14 residues. CDR3 sequence reads: CASRESGGPYEQYF. CDR3 nucleotide sequence: TGTGCCAGCAGAGAATCAGGGGGGCCGTACGAGCAGTACTTC.

V gene TRBV6-5 combines with J gene TRBJ1-2; 7 bases match TRBD1. CDR1 and CDR2 from the germline V gene are MNHEY and SVGAGI. CDR3 length: 13 amino acids. Losses at the gene ends were 2 bases for V and 7 bases for J; bases not matched to a gene: 4. CDR3 in DNA: TGTGCCAGCAGTTACAAGGGGGCAGGTGGCTACACCTTC. It codes for CASSYKGAGGYTF.

V usage is TRBV3-1 (or the pseudogene TRBV3-2) and J usage is TRBJ1-3, with 7 bases identical to TRBD1. The germline V gene has CDR1 LGHDT and CDR2 YNNKEL (reference sequence). The length of the CDR3 is 15 residues. The J segment lost 0 bases and the V segment lost 6 bases, leaving 5 bases of the junction unmatched. Here the CDR3 DNA reads TGTGCCAGCAGTTCGGGACAGAGCTCTGGAAACACCATATATTTT. Translated, it gives CASSSGQSSGNTIYF.

The V gene is TRBV13, the J gene TRBJ2-1; the D gene is possibly TRBD1 (5 bases). Germline CDR1 PRHDT, CDR2 FYEKMQ (reference sequence). This CDR3 has 17 residues. V lost 5 bases, J lost 0 bases, and 17 bases lay in between. CDR3 region: CASSPQGHDSSYNEQFF. CDR3 bases: TGTGCCAGCAGCCCTCAGGGTCACGACAGCTCCTACAATGAGCAGTTCTTC. The full variable domain, with the rest looked up from reference TRBV13 and TRBJ2-1, is AAGVIQSPRHLIKEKRETATLKCYPIPRHDTVYWYQQGPGQDPQFLISFYEKMQSDKGSIPDRFSAQQFSDYHSELNMSSLELGDSALYFCASSPQGHDSSYNEQFFGPGTRLTVL.

The gene calls are TRBV11-2 and TRBJ1-1; no firm D call. The CDR3 is 13 residues long. The ends were cut back, 2 bases at V and 4 bases at J, with 8 bases in the middle. The germline CDR1 and CDR2 sequences are SGHAT and FQNNGV. Here the CDR3 DNA reads TGTGCCAGCAGCTTAAACGGGGTCACTGAAGCTTTCTTT. It encodes CASSLNGVTEAFF. Variable domain in full (rest from reference TRBV11-2 and TRBJ1-1): EAGVAQSPRYKIIEKRQSVAFWCNPISGHATLYWYQQILGQGPKLLIQFQNNGVVDDSQLPKDRFSAERLKGVDSTLKIQPAKLEDSAVYLCASSLNGVTEAFFGQGTRLTVV.

The chain is built from TRBV6-5 and TRBJ2-5; the D call may be TRBD1 or TRBD2 (5 bases each). The ends were cut back, 5 bases at V and 2 bases at J, with 12 bases in the middle. The CDR3 is 14 amino acids. CDR1 is MNHEY and CDR2 is SVGAGI in the germline V gene. This CDR3 is CASSRRDVQETQYF. The CDR3, as DNA: TGTGCCAGCAGTCGCCGGGACGTACAAGAGACCCAGTACTTC.

The gene calls are TRBV19 and TRBJ2-7; 9 bases match TRBD1. CDR3 length equals 16 residues. Trimming removed 0 bases from V and 5 bases from J; junction bases left unmatched: 8. The germline V gene has CDR1 LNHDA and CDR2 SQIVND (reference sequence). The CDR3 loop reads CASSIDGTGRNDEQYF. As DNA, the CDR3 is TGTGCCAGTAGTATAGATGGGACAGGGAGAAATGACGAGCAGTACTTC.

This chain links TRBV6-5 with TRBJ2-3; 7 bases are shared with TRBD1. The CDR3 covers 12 residues. Germline-derived CDR1 and CDR2 are MNHEY and SVGAGI. V gave up 6 bases and J gave up 6 bases; unmatched junction bases: 3. CDR3 sequence: CASSRQGDTQYF. CDR3 DNA: TGTGCCAGCAGCCGACAGGGTGATACGCAGTATTTT.

V usage is TRBV10-3 and J usage is TRBJ1-1; D call uncertain. This CDR3 contains 14 residues. The ends were cut back, 0 bases at V and 1 base at J, with 6 bases in the middle. Germline loops: CDR1 ENHRY, CDR2 SYGVKD. The CDR3 DNA is TGTGCCATCAGTGAGTCACTGGAGAACACTGAAGCTTTCTTT. Its protein is CAISESLENTEAFF.

The chain combines TRBV2 with TRBJ1-5; D call uncertain. Germline CDR1 SNHLY, CDR2 FYNNEI. Trimming took 7 bases from V and 6 from J, leaving 13 bases between them. The CDR3 runs 13 residues. CDR3 nucleotides: TGTGCCAGCACCCCTTCAGGAGTTCAGCCCCAGCATTTT. It yields the protein CASTPSGVQPQHF.